This TCR beta chain was recorded in a study of control samples from healthy donors and cancer patients. Repertoires were generated with immunoSEQ multiplex PCR, while TCRdb's copy carries only in-frame clones and drops some. The sample holds 130,000 to 150,000 clones, around 90% seen once. The CDR3 is 17 amino acids. CDR1 and CDR2 (germline): WSHSY, SAAADI. Trimming cost V 5 bases and J 0 bases; bases outside gene matches: 9. This rearrangement joins TRBV10-2 to TRBJ1-5; TRBD1 agrees at 8 bases. Sequencing was done on a sample of blood. The sequence was obtained from a man under 40 in good health. The CDR3 DNA is TGCGCCAGCAGTACTATCAAACAGGGGGGTAGCAATCAGCCCCAGCATTTT. This encodes CASSTIKQGGSNQPQHF.